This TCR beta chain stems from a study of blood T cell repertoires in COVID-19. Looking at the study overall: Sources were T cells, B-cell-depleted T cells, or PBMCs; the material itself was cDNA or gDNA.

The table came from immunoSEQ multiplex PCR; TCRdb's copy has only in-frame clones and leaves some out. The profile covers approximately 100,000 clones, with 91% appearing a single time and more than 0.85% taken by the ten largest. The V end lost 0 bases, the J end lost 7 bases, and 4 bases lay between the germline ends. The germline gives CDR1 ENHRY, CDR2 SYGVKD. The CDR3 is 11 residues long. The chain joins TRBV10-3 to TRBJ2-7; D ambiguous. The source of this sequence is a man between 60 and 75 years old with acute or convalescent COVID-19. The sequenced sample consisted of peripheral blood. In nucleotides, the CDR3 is TGTGCCATCAGTGAGTCGCGAGAGCAGTACTTC. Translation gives CAISESREQYF.